The 14 T cell receptor beta chains in this list originate from one sample, sequenced in a study of CD8+ T cells in alopecia areata. As to treatment: oral pan-JAK inhibitor, 5-10 mg twice daily. Sequencing used cDNA as its template, made by extracting RNA and reverse transcribing it. Method: immunoSEQ multiplex PCR; TCRdb's copy keeps in-frame clones and lacks some. The sample lists 75,000 to 80,000 clones, about 71% seen once, with less than 25% in the top ten. The specimen was CD8+ T cells sorted from blood, collected at week 24, from a patient treated with tofacitinib. The receptors stem from a human donor with alopecia areata.

V is TRBV27 and J is TRBJ2-7; 8 nucleotides match TRBD2. Germline loops: CDR1 MNHEY, CDR2 SMNVEV (reference sequence). The V and J ends lost 4 bases and 4 bases, in that order; junction bases with no gene match: 6. This CDR3 is 14 amino acids long. CDR3 region: CASSSGGPRYEQYF. In nucleotides, the CDR3 is TGTGCCAGCAGTTCGGGGGGGCCTAGATACGAGCAGTACTTC.

This clone was recorded a few times. J is TRBJ2-7 and V is TRBV4-1; 7 bases are a match to TRBD2. The CDR3 has 17 amino acids. V gave up 0 bases and J gave up 5 bases; unmatched junction bases: 13. Germline lookup yields CDR1 MGHRA and CDR2 YSYEKL. This CDR3 reads CASSQDSSGKIENEQYF. The CDR3 DNA reads as TGCGCCAGCAGCCAAGATTCAAGCGGGAAAATTGAGAACGAGCAGTACTTC.

V is TRBV29-1 and J is TRBJ2-3; a weak D match, TRBD2 (7 bases). CDR1 and CDR2 from the germline V gene are SQVTM and ANQGSEA. Trimming stripped 8 bases from V and 1 base from J, with 16 bases between. The CDR3 has 14 residues. The CDR3 nucleotides read TGCAGCTCGTGGGGGGGGCCTGGCACAGATACGCAGTATTTT. Amino acids: CSSWGGPGTDTQYF.

V gene TRBV27 combines with J gene TRBJ2-1, with 14 bases lining up with TRBD2. Losses at the gene ends were 4 bases for V and 0 bases for J; bases not matched to a gene: 8. The CDR3 sequence is 19 residues long. In germline, CDR1 is MNHEY, CDR2 SMNVEV (reference sequence). The CDR3 coding sequence is TGTGCCAGCAGTTCCCTCGGCGGGACTAGCGGGAGCTCCTACAATGAGCAGTTCTTC. It codes for CASSSLGGTSGSSYNEQFF.

This clone was seen more than once but under ten times. A read error may produce the germline difference seen at one junction end. The V and J genes are TRBV6-1 and TRBJ2-1, with D unresolved. The V gene's germline CDR1 is MNHNS and CDR2 SASEGT. This CDR3 has 16 residues. CDR3 nucleotides: TGTGCCATCAGTGACGACGGAGCGAGAACCTACAATGAGCAGTTCTTC. Its protein is CAISDDGARTYNEQFF.

The chain couples TRBV4-1 to TRBJ2-7; D is possibly TRBD2 (5 bases). The CDR3 is 15 amino acids. CDR1 MGHRA and CDR2 YSYEKL come from the germline V gene. V was trimmed by 3 bases and J by 6 bases, leaving 18 bases between them. The CDR3 protein is CASSHRPTEGSEQYF. CDR3 in DNA: TGCGCCAGCAGCCATCGACCAACCGAGGGATCCGAGCAGTACTTC.

V and J are TRBV6-4 and TRBJ2-1; TRBD1 aligns across 8 bases. This CDR3 is built from 15 residues. Per germline, CDR1 MRHNA and CDR2 SNTAGT. The V segment lost 6 bases and the J segment 0 bases; nucleotides outside the gene matches: 4. The CDR3, as DNA: TGTGCCAGCAGCGTACAGGGGGACTCCTACAATGAGCAGTTCTTC. This translates into CASSVQGDSYNEQFF.

The rearrangement joins TRBV4-3 to TRBJ2-7; D ambiguous. The germline V gene has CDR1 LGHNA and CDR2 YSLEER. CDR3 length: 14 amino acids. Trimming left V 2 bases short and J 3 bases short, with 11 bases between. Written as DNA, the CDR3 is TGCGCCAGCAGCCAATTTTCGGAGAACTACGAGCAGTACTTC. Its translation is CASSQFSENYEQYF.

The chain joins TRBV2 to TRBJ2-7; 14 bases map to TRBD2. Per the germline V gene, CDR1 is SNHLY and CDR2 is FYNNEI. The CDR3 extends over 15 amino acids. V gave up 7 bases and J gave up 3 bases; unmatched junction bases: 5. CDR3 in amino acids: CASTATSGGVYEQYF. DNA for the CDR3: TGTGCCAGCACGGCGACTAGCGGGGGGGTCTACGAGCAGTACTTC.

V and J are TRBV25-1 and TRBJ2-1; D gene uncertain. V was trimmed by 10 bases and J by 9 bases, leaving 22 bases between them. CDR1 and CDR2 from the germline V gene are MGHDK and SYGVNS. This CDR3 spans 14 amino acids. The CDR3 region is CATSPPGVVSEQFF. Written as DNA, the CDR3 is TGTGCCACCAGCCCCCCTGGGGTGGTCAGTGAGCAGTTCTTC.

V and J are TRBV5-1 and TRBJ1-1; D perhaps matches TRBD1 (5 bases). CDR1 is SGHRS and CDR2 is YFSETQ in the germline V gene. V was pared by 4 bases and J by 2 bases, with 9 bases between. This CDR3 comprises 13 residues. The CDR3: CASSGGINTEAFF. Written as DNA, the CDR3 is TGCGCCAGCAGCGGGGGAATCAACACTGAAGCTTTCTTT.

This clone appeared a few times. V and J are TRBV4-3 and TRBJ1-2; D unresolved. Trimming took 0 bases from V and 4 from J, leaving 15 bases between them. The germline gives CDR1 LGHNA, CDR2 YSLEER. The CDR3 runs to 16 residues. The DNA of the CDR3 is TGCGCCAGCAGCCAAGAATGGGCACAACCGACCTATGGCTACACCTTC. Protein sequence: CASSQEWAQPTYGYTF.

Concerning this clone: Compared with germline, one end of the junction differs, possibly owing to a read error. The rearrangement uses TRBV19 and TRBJ1-2; tentatively, D is TRBD1 (5 bases). Germline V gene lookup returns CDR1 LNHDA and CDR2 SQIVND (reference sequence). The CDR3 is 16 amino acids. This CDR3 reads CASSSHITSGTDFGDF. The CDR3 nucleotides read TGTGCCAGTAGTTCTCATATTACATCCGGGACGGACTTCGGGGACTTC.

The chain carries TRBV4-1 and TRBJ1-1; D is unclear. V lost 2 bases to trimming and J lost 3 bases, with 13 bases between them. This CDR3 has 15 amino acids. The V gene's germline CDR1 is MGHRA and CDR2 YSYEKL. The CDR3 protein is CASSQTRNIDTEAFF. In DNA form, the CDR3 reads TGCGCCAGCAGCCAAACAAGGAATATTGACACTGAAGCTTTCTTT.